This T cell receptor beta chain came from a study of blood T cell repertoires in COVID-19. Study overall: COVID-19 samples from acute and convalescent phases originated in the United States, Italy and Spain.

V was trimmed by 5 bases and J by 7 bases, leaving 14 bases between them. CDR1 and CDR2 (germline): SGHTA, FQGTGA. This CDR3 spans 14 amino acids. Assay used: immunoSEQ multiplex PCR; TCRdb lists only in-frame clones, some missing. The sample has some 150,000 clones; over 75% are singletons. This clone was counted once. Sequences were obtained from peripheral blood. V and J are TRBV7-3 and TRBJ2-2, with D possibly matching TRBD2 (6 bases). The receptor was derived from a human donor in a cohort sampled during active COVID-19. CDR3 loop: CASSRTTAYGELFF. The CDR3 nucleotides are TGTGCCAGCAGCCGGACTACCGCCTACGGGGAGCTGTTTTTT.